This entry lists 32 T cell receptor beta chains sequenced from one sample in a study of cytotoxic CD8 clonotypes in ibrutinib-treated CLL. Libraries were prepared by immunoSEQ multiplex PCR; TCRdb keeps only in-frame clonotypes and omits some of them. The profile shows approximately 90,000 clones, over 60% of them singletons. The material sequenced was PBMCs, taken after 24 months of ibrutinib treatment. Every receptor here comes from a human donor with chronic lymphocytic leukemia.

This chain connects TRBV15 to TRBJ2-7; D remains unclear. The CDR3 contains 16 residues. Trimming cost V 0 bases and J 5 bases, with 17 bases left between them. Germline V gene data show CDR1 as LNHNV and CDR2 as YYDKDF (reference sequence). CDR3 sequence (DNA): TGTGCCACCAGCAGAGATGTCAGTCAGGCCTGGGACGAGCAGTACTTC. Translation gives CATSRDVSQAWDEQYF.

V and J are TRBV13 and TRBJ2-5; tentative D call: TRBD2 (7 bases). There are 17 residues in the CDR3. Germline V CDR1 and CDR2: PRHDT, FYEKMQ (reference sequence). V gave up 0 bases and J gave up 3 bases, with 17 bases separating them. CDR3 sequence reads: CASSLGGGRDRKETQYF. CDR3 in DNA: TGTGCCAGCAGCTTAGGCGGGGGGCGGGACCGCAAAGAGACCCAGTACTTC.

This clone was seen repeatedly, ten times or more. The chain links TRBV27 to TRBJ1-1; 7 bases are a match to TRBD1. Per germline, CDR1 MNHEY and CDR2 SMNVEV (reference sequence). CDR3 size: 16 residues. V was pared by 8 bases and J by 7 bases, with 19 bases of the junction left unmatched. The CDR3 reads CASAWGGGAGMVEAFF. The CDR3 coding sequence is TGTGCCAGCGCATGGGGAGGGGGCGCGGGTATGGTTGAAGCTTTCTTT.

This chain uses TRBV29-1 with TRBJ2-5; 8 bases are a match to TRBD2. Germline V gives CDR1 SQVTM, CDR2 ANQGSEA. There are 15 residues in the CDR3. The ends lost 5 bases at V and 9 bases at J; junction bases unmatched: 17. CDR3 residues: CSVLIPSSGVESQYF. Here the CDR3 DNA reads TGCAGCGTTCTTATACCGAGTAGCGGGGTCGAATCCCAGTACTTC.

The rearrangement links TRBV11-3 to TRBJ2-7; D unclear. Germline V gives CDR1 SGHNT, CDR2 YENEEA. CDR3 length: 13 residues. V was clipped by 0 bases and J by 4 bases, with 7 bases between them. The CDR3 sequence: CASSLETTYEQYF. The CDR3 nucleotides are TGTGCCAGCAGCTTAGAGACAACATACGAGCAGTACTTC.

CDR3 protein: CASSLEAGRSYEQYF. The CDR3 nucleotides are TGCGCCAGCAGCTTGGAAGCGGGCCGTTCCTACGAGCAGTACTTC. The chain links TRBV5-1 to TRBJ2-7; possible D gene TRBD2, 6 bases. CDR3 length: 15 amino acids. CDR1 and CDR2 from the germline V gene are SGHRS and YFSETQ. V gave up 0 bases and J gave up 1 base, with 11 bases separating them.

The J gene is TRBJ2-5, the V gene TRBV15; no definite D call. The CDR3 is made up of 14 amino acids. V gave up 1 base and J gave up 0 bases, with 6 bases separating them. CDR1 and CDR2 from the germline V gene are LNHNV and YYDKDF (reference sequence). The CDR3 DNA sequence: TGTGCCACCAGCAGAGCTGGGAACCAAGAGACCCAGTACTTC. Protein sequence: CATSRAGNQETQYF.

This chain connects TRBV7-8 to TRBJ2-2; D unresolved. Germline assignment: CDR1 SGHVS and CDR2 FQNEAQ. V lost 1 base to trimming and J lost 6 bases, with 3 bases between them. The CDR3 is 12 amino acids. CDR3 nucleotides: TGTGCCAGCAGCTTAGGGGCCGGGGAGCTGTTTTTT. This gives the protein CASSLGAGELFF.

The CDR3: CASSPPWGRPTNYGYTF. CDR3 DNA: TGCGCCAGCAGCCCCCCGTGGGGGAGGCCCACTAACTATGGCTACACCTTC. The chain uses TRBV4-1 and TRBJ1-2; TRBD1 is a possible D gene (5 bases). V was trimmed by 4 bases and J by 0 bases, leaving 18 bases between them. Germline V gives CDR1 MGHRA, CDR2 YSYEKL. The CDR3 is made up of 17 amino acids.

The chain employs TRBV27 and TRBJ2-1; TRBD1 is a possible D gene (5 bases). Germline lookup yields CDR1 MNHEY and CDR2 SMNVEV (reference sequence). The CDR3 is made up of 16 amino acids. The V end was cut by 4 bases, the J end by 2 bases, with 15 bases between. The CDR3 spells CASSSSPQGTYNEQFF. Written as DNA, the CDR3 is TGTGCCAGCAGTTCCAGCCCCCAGGGAACCTACAATGAGCAGTTCTTC.

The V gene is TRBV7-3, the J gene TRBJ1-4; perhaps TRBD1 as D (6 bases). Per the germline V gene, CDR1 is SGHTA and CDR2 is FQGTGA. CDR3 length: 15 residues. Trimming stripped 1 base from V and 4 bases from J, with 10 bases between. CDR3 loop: CASSLSGGLNEKLFF. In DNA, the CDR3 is TGTGCCAGCAGCTTAAGTGGGGGGCTTAATGAAAAACTGTTTTTT.

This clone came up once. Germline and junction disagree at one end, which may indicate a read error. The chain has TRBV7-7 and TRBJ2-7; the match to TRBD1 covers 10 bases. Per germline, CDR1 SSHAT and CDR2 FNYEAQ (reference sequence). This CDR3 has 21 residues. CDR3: CASSFHRNGTGDPGGDYEQYF. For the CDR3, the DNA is TGTGCTAGCAGCTTCCACCGAAATGGGACAGGGGATCCGGGCGGGGACTACGAGCAGTACTTC.

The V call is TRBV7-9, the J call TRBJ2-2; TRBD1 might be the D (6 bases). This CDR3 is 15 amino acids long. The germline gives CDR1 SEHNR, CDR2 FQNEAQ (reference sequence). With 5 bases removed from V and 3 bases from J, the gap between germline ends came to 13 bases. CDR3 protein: CASSQDRTHTGELFF. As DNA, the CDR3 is TGTGCCAGCAGCCAAGACAGGACCCACACCGGGGAGCTGTTTTTT.

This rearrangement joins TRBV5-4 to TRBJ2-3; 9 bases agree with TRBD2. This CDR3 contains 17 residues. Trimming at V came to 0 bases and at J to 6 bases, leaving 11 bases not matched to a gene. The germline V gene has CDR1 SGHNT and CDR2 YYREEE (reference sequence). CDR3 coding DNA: TGTGCCAGCAGCTTGGTCCTTCCGAGCGGGAGGCGGGATACGCAGTATTTT. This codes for CASSLVLPSGRRDTQYF.

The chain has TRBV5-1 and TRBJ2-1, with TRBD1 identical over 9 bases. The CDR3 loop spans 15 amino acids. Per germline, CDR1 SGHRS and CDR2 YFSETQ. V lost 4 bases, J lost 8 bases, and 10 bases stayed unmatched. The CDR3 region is CASSRVGDREHEQFF. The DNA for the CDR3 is TGCGCCAGCAGCCGTGTAGGGGACAGGGAACATGAGCAGTTCTTC. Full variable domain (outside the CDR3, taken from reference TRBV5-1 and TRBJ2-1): KAGVTQTPRYLIKTRGQQVTLSCSPISGHRSVSWYQQTPGQGLQFLFEYFSETQRNKGNFPGRFSGRQFSNSRSEMNVSTLELGDSALYLCASSRVGDREHEQFFGPGTRLTVL.

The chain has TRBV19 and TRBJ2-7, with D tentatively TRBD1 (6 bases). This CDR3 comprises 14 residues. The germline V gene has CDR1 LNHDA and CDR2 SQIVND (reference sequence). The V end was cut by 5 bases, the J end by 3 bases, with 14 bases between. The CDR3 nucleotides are TGTGCCAGTAGTCGGTATGAAGGGGGCTACGAGCAGTACTTC. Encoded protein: CASSRYEGGYEQYF.

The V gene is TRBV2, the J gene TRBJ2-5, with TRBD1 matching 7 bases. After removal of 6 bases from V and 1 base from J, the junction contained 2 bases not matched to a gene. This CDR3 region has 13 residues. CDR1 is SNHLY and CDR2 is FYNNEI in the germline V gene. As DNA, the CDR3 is TGTGCCAGCAGCCGGGACAGCCAAGAGACCCAGTACTTC. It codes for CASSRDSQETQYF.

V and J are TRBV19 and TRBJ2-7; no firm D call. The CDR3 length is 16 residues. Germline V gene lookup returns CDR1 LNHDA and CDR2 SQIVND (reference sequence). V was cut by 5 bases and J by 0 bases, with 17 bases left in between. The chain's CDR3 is CASSVQRTVLSYEQYF. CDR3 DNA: TGTGCCAGTAGTGTCCAGAGAACAGTGCTCTCCTACGAGCAGTACTTC.

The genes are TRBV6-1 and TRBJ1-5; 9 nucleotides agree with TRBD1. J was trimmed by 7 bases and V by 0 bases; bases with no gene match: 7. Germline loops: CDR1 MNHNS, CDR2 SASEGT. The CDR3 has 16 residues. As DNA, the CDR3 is TGTGCCAGCAGTGAAGCGGGACAGGGTCATTTACAGCCCCAGCATTTT. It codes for CASSEAGQGHLQPQHF.

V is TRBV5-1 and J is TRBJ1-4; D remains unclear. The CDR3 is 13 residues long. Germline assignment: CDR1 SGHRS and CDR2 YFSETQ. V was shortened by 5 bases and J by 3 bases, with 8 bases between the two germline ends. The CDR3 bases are TGCGCCAGCAGAATCGGGGCTAATGAAAAACTGTTTTTT. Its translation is CASRIGANEKLFF.

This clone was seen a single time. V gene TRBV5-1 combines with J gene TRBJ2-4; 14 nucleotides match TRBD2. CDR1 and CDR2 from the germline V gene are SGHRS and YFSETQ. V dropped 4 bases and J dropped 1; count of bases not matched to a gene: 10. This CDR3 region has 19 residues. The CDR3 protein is CASSPSGTSGSSAKNIQYF. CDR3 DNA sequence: TGCGCCAGCAGCCCCTCCGGGACTAGCGGGAGTTCGGCCAAAAACATTCAGTACTTC.

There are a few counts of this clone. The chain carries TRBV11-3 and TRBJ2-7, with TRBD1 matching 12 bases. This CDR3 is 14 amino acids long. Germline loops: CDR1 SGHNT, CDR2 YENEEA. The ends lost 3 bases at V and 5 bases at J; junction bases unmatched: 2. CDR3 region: CASSLGQGANEQYF. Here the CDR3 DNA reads TGTGCCAGCAGCTTGGGACAGGGGGCGAACGAGCAGTACTTC.

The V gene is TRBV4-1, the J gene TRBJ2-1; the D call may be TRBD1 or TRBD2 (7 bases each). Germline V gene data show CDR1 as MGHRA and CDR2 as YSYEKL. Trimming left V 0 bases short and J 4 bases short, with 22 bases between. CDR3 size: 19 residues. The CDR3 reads CASSQDGFLGGTVYNEQFF. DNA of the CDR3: TGCGCCAGCAGCCAAGATGGTTTTTTGGGAGGGACAGTTTACAATGAGCAGTTCTTC.

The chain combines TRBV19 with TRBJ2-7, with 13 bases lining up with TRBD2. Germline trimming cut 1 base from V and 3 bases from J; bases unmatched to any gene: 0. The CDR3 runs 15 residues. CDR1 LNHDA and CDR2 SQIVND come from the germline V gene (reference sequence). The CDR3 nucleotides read TGTGCCAGTAGTATAGGGACTAGCGGGAGCTACGAGCAGTACTTC. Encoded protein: CASSIGTSGSYEQYF.

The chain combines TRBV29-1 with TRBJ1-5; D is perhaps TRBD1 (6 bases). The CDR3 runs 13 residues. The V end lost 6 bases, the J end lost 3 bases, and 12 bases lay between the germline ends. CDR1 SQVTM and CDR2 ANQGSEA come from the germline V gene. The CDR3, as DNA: TGCAGCGTGGAGGGACATCCCAATCAGCCCCAGCATTTT. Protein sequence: CSVEGHPNQPQHF.

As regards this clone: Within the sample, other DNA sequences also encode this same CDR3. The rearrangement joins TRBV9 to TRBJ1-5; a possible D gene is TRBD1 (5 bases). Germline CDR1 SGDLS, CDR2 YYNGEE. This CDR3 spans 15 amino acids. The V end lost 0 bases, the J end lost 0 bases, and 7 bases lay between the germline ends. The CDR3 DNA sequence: TGTGCCAGCAGCGTAGAGGGGTATAGCAATCAGCCCCAGCATTTT. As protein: CASSVEGYSNQPQHF.

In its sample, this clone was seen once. Here the CDR3 reads CSAPSGAQFF. Here the CDR3 DNA reads TGCAGTGCTCCTTCTGGGGCGCAGTTCTTC. The chain uses TRBV20-1 and TRBJ2-1; D perhaps matches TRBD1 (5 bases). Germline assignment: CDR1 DFQATT and CDR2 SNEGSKA (reference sequence). V was shortened by 5 bases and J by 12 bases, with 11 bases between the two germline ends. The CDR3 sequence is 10 residues long.

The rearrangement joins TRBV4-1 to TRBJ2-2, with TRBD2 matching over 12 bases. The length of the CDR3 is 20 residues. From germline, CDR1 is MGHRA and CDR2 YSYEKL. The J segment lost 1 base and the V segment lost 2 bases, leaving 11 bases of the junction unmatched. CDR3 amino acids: CASSQTLLAGGPRNTGELFF. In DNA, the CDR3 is TGCGCCAGCAGCCAAACACTACTAGCGGGAGGACCTAGGAACACCGGGGAGCTGTTTTTT.

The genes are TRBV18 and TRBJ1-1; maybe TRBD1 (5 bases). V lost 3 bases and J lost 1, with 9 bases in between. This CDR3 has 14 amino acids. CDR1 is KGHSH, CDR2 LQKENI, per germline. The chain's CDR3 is CASSPKTGNTEAFF. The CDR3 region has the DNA TGTGCCAGCTCACCCAAAACAGGGAACACTGAAGCTTTCTTT.

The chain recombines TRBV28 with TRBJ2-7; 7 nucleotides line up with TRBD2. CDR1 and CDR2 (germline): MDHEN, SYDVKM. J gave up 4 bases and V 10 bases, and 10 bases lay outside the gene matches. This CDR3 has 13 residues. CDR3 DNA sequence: TGTGCCACCCATAGCGGGTTTAGGTACGAGCAGTACTTC. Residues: CATHSGFRYEQYF. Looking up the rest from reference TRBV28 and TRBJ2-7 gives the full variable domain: DVKVTQSSRYLVKRTGEKVFLECVQDMDHENMFWYRQDPGLGLRLIYFSYDVKMKEKGDIPEGYSVSREKKERFSLILESASTNQTSMYLCATHSGFRYEQYFGPGTRLTVT.

In DNA form, the CDR3 reads TGTGCCACCGCCTGGGGGGTGAACACTGAAGCTTTCTTT. Translating gives CATAWGVNTEAFF. The rearrangement uses TRBV11-2 and TRBJ1-1; perhaps TRBD1 as D (5 bases). The CDR3 totals 13 residues. Germline V CDR1 and CDR2: SGHAT, FQNNGV. V lost 10 bases and J 0 bases, leaving 12 bases between the germline ends.

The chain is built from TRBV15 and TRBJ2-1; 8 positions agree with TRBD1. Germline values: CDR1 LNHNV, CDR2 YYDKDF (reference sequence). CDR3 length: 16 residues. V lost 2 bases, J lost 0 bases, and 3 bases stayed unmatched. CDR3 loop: CATSRPGTGSYNEQFF. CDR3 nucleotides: TGTGCCACCAGCAGACCCGGGACAGGCTCCTACAATGAGCAGTTCTTC.